The T cell receptor beta chain described here comes from a study of cytomegalovirus exposure and HLA in healthy donors. Study-wide findings and caveats: With DRB1 most and HLA-C fewest, TCR association rates differed between HLA loci in a later analysis. It was reportedly the case that the classifier diagnosed cytomegalovirus status with high specificity and sensitivity.

For this clone: Its matching antigen is unknown.

Germline-derived CDR1 and CDR2 are SGHTA and FQGNSA. The CDR3 runs to 15 residues. Trimming pared 5 bases from V and 6 bases from J, leaving 16 bases between. 60 Vbeta and 13 Jbeta primers were used in PCR. The table came from immunoSEQ multiplex PCR; TCRdb's copy has only in-frame clones and leaves some out. Of about 190,000 clones in the sample, over 80% were seen once. This TCR came from a boy aged 2 to 9 in good health and CMV-seronegative. The sample consisted of PBMCs. The chain joins TRBV7-2 to TRBJ2-2; D gene uncertain. For the CDR3, the DNA is TGTGCCAGCAGCCTCTATCACAGAGAATCCGGGGAGCTGTTTTTT. Its protein is CASSLYHRESGELFF.